This entry features one T cell receptor (beta chain) sequence. The data stem from a study of cytomegalovirus exposure and HLA in healthy donors. Germline CDR1 reads SGHRS; CDR2 reads YFSETQ. The ends lost 6 bases at V and 4 bases at J; junction bases unmatched: 17. The length of the CDR3 is 17 residues. Both 60 Vbeta primers and 13 Jbeta primers went into the PCR. Generated by immunoSEQ multiplex PCR, the TCRdb table keeps only in-frame clones and is missing some. The data show over 150,000 clones, with around 80% seen just once and 1% held by the top ten. The sample was PBMCs. This chain connects TRBV5-1 to TRBJ1-1, with 8 bases fitting TRBD1. This TCR was sampled from a woman between 45 and 65 years old in good health and CMV-seropositive. The CDR3 region is CASTIDRGGDLGTEAFF. The CDR3 DNA sequence: TGCGCCAGCACCATAGACAGGGGTGGCGACCTCGGCACTGAAGCTTTCTTT.